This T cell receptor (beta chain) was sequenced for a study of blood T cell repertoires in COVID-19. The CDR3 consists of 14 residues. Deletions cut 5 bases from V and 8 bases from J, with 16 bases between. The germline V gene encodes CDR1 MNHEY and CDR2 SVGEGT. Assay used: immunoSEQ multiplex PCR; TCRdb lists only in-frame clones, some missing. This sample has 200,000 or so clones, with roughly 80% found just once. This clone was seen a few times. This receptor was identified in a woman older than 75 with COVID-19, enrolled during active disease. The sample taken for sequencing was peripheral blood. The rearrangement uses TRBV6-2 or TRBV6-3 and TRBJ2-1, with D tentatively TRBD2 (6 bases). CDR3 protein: CASSGGAFTHEQFF. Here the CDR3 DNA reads TGTGCCAGCAGTGGAGGGGCTTTCACCCATGAGCAGTTCTTC.